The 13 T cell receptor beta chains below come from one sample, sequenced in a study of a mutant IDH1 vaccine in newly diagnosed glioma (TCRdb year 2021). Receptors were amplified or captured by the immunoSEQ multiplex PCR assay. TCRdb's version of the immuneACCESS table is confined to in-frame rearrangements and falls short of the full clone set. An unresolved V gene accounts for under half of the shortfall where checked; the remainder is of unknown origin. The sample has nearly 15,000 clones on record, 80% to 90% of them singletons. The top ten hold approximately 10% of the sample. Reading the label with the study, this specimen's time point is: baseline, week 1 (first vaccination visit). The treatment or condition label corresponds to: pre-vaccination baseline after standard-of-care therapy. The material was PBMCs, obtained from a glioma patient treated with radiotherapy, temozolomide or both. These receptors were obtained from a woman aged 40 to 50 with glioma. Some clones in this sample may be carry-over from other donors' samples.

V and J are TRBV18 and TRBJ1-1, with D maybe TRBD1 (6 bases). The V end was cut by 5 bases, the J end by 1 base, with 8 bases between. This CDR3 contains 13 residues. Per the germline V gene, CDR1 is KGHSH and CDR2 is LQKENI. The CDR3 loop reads CASSADRNTEAFF. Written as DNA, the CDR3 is TGTGCCAGCTCAGCGGACAGGAACACTGAAGCTTTCTTT.

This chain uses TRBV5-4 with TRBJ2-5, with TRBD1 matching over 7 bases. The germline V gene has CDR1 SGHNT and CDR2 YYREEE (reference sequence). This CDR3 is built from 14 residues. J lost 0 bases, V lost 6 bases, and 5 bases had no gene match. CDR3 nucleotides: TGTGCCAGCACCAAGGGGACAGACCAAGAGACCCAGTACTTC. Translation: CASTKGTDQETQYF.

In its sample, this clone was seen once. The CDR3 region is CASSIGTGALREQFF. CDR3 DNA sequence: TGTGCCAGCAGCATCGGGACAGGGGCCCTGCGGGAGCAGTTCTTC. The chain uses TRBV9 and TRBJ2-1, with 10 bases matching TRBD1. The CDR3 covers 15 residues. Germline V CDR1 and CDR2: SGDLS, YYNGEE. V lost 4 bases and J lost 10; bases outside the gene matches: 11.

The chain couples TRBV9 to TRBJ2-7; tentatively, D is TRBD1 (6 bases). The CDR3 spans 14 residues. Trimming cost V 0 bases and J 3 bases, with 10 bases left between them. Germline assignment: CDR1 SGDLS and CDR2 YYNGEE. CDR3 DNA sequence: TGTGCCAGCAGCGTAGAGGACAGCGGCTACGAGCAGTACTTC. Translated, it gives CASSVEDSGYEQYF.

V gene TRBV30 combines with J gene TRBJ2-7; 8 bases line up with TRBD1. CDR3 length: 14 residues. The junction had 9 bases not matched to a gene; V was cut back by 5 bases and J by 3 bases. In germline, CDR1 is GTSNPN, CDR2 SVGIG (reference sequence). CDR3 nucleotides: TGTGCCTGGGACAGACAGGGGCGAAACTACGAGCAGTACTTC. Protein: CAWDRQGRNYEQYF.

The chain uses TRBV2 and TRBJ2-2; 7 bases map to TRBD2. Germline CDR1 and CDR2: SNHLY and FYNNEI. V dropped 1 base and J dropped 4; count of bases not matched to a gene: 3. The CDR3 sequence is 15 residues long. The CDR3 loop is CASSEGREGTGELFF. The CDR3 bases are TGTGCCAGCAGTGAAGGCAGGGAGGGCACCGGGGAGCTGTTTTTT.

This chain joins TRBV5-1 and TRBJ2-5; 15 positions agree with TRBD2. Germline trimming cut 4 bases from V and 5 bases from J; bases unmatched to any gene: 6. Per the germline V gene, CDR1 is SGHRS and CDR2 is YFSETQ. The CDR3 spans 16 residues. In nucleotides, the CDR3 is TGCGCCAGCAGCCTCTGGACTAGCGGGAGGGGTGAGACCCAGTACTTC. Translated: CASSLWTSGRGETQYF.

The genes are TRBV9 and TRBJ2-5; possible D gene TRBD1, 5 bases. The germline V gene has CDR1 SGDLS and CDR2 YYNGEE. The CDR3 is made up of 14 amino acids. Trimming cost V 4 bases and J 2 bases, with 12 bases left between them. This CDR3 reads CASSFGHTQETQYF. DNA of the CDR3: TGTGCCAGCAGCTTCGGACACACACAAGAGACCCAGTACTTC.

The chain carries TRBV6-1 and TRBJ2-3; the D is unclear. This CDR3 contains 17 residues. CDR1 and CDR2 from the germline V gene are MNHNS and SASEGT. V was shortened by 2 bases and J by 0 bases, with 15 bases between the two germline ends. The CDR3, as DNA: TGTGCCAGCAGTGAATACATTCAACCACCCAGCACAGATACGCAGTATTTT. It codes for CASSEYIQPPSTDTQYF.

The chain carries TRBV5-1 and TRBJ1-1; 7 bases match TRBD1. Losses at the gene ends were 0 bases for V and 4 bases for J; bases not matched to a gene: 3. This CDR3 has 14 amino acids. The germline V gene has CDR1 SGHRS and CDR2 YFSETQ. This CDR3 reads CASSLGQGSTEAFF. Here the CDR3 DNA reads TGCGCCAGCAGCTTGGGACAGGGATCCACTGAAGCTTTCTTT.

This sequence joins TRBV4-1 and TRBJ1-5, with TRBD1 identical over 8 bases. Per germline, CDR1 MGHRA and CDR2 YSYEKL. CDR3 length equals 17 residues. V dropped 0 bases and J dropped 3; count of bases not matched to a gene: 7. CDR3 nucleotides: TGCGCCAGCAGCCAAGAGGTTAACAGGGGGAACAATCAGCCCCAGCATTTT. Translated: CASSQEVNRGNNQPQHF.

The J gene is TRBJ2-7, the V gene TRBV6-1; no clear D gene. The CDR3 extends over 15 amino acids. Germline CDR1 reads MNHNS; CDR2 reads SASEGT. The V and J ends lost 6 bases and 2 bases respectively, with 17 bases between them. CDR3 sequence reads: CASRYLTADPYEQYF. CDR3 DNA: TGTGCCAGCAGATACCTGACGGCGGACCCCTACGAGCAGTACTTC.

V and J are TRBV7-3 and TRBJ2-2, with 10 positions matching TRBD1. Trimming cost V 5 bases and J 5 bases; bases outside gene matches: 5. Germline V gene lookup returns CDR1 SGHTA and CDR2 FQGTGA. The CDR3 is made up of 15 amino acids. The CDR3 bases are TGTGCCAGCAGCCGACAGGGGGCAAAGACCGGGGAGCTGTTTTTT. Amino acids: CASSRQGAKTGELFF.